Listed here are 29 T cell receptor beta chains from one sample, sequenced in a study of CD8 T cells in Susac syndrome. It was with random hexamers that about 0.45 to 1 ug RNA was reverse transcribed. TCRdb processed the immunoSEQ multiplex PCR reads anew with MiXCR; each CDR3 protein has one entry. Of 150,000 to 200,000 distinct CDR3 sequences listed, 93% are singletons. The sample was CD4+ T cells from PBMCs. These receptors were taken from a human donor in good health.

This CDR3 reads CASSFRSEAFF. In DNA form, the CDR3 reads TGTGCCAGCAGCTTTAGATCGGAAGCTTTCTTT. The rearrangement joins TRBV5-6 to TRBJ1-1; D gene unclear. The V and J ends lost 2 bases and 8 bases respectively, with 7 bases between them. This CDR3 has 11 amino acids. CDR1 SGHDT and CDR2 YYEEEE come from the germline V gene.

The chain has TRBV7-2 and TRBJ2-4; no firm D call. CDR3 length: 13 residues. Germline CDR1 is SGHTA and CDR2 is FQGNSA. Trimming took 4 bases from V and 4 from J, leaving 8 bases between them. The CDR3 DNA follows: TGTGCCAGCAGCTCATCCGGAAAAAACATTCAGTACTTC. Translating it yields CASSSSGKNIQYF.

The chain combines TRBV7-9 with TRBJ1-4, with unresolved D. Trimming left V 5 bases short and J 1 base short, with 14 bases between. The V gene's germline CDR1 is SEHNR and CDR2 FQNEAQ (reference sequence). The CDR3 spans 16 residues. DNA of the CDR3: TGTGCCAGCAGCCCGAGGAACCCCGGAACTAATGAAAAACTGTTTTTT. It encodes CASSPRNPGTNEKLFF. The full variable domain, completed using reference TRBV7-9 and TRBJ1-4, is DTGVSQNPRHKITKRGQNVTFRCDPISEHNRLYWYRQTLGQGPEFLTYFQNEAQLEKSRLLSDRFSAERPKGSFSTLEIQRTEQGDSAMYLCASSPRNPGTNEKLFFGSGTQLSVL.

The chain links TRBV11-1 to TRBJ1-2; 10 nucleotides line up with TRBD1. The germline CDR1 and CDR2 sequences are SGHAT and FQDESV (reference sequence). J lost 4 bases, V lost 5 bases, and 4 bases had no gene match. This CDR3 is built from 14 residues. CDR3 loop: CASSPDRGAYGYTF. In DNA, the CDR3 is TGTGCCAGCAGCCCGGACAGGGGGGCCTATGGCTACACCTTC. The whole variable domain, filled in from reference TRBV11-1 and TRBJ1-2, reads EAEVAQSPRYKITEKSQAVAFWCDPISGHATLYWYRQILGQGPELLVQFQDESVVDDSQLPKDRFSAERLKGVDSTLKIQPAELGDSAMYLCASSPDRGAYGYTFGSGTRLTVV.

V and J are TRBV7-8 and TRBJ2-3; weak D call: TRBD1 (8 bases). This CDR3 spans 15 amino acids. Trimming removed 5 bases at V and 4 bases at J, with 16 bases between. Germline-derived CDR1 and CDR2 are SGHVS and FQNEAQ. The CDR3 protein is CASSQQGGAPDTQYF. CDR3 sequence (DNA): TGTGCCAGCAGCCAACAGGGGGGGGCCCCAGATACGCAGTATTTT. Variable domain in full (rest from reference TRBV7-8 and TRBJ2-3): GAGVSQSPRYKVAKRGQDVALRCDPISGHVSLFWYQQALGQGPEFLTYFQNEAQLDKSGLPSDRFFAERPEGSVSTLKIQRTQQEDSAVYLCASSQQGGAPDTQYFGPGTRLTVL.

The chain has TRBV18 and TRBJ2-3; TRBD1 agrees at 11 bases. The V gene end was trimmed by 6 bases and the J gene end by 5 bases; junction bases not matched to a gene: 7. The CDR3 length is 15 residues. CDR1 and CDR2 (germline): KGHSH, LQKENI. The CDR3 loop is CASSPAGTGGDTQYF. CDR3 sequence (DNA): TGTGCCAGCTCCCCGGCCGGGACAGGGGGAGATACGCAGTATTTT.

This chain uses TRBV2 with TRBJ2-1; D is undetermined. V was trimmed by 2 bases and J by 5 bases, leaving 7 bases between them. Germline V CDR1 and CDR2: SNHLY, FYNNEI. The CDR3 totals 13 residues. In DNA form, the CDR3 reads TGTGCCAGCAGTGAAAGGCAGAACAATGAGCAGTTCTTC. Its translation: CASSERQNNEQFF.

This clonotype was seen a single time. This chain's CDR3 is CASSQGLKTQHF. CDR3 sequence (DNA): TGTGCCAGCAGCCAAGGGTTAAAGACCCAGCATTTT. V gene TRBV16 combines with J gene TRBJ1-5; D call uncertain. The CDR3 spans 12 residues. The germline V and J ends were trimmed by 2 bases and 11 bases, with 10 bases remaining between them. Germline lookup yields CDR1 KGHSY and CDR2 FQNENV.

This CDR3 is CASSERGDDTEAFF. CDR3 bases: TGTGCCAGTAGCGAAAGGGGGGACGACACTGAAGCTTTCTTT. This sequence joins TRBV19 and TRBJ1-1; D is possibly TRBD1 (6 bases). V was shortened by 6 bases and J by 3 bases, with 14 bases between the two germline ends. The germline gives CDR1 LNHDA, CDR2 SQIVND (reference sequence). The CDR3 length is 14 residues.

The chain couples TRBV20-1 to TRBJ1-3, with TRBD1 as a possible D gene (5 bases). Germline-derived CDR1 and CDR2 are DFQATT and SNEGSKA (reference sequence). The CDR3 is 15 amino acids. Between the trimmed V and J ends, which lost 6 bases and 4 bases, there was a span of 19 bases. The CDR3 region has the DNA TGCAGTGCCTCCCGCGGTCGGGGCTCCGGAAACACCATATATTTT. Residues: CSASRGRGSGNTIYF.

CDR3: CASSRALYNEQFF. CDR3 DNA: TGTGCCAGTTCCCGGGCCCTCTACAATGAGCAGTTCTTC. The rearrangement joins TRBV11-1 to TRBJ2-1, with no clear D. The CDR3 spans 13 residues. Germline CDR1 reads SGHAT; CDR2 reads FQDESV (reference sequence). V lost 9 bases to trimming and J lost 3 bases, with 12 bases between them. Complete variable domain (other parts from reference TRBV11-1 and TRBJ2-1): EAEVAQSPRYKITEKSQAVAFWCDPISGHATLYWYRQILGQGPELLVQFQDESVVDDSQLPKDRFSAERLKGVDSTLKIQPAELGDSAMYLCASSRALYNEQFFGPGTRLTVL.

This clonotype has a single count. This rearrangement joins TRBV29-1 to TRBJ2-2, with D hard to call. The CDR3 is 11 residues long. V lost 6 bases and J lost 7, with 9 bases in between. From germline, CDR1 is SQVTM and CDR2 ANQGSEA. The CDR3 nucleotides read TGCAGCGTGACCCTTAGCGGGGAGCTGTTTTTT. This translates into CSVTLSGELFF.

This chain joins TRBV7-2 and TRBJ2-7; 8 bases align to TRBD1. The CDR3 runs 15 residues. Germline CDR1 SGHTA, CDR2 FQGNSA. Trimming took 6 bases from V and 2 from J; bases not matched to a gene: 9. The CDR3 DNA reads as TGTGCCAGCAGTTATGGGACAGGAGCCCCCTACGAGCAGTACTTC. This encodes CASSYGTGAPYEQYF.

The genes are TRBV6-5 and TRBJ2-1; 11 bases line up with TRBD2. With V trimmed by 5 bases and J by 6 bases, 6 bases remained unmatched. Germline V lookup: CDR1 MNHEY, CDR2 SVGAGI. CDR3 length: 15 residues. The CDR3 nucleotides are TGTGCCAGCAGTAAGACTAGCGGGGTAATCAATGAGCAGTTCTTC. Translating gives CASSKTSGVINEQFF.

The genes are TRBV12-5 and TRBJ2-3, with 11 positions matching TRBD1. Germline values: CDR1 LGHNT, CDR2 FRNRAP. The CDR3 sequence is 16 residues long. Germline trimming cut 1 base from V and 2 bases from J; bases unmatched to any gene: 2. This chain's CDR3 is CASGLGDRGDTDTQYF. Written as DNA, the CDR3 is TGTGCTAGTGGTTTGGGGGACAGGGGGGACACAGATACGCAGTATTTT. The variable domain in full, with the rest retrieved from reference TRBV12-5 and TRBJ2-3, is DARVTQTPRHKVTEMGQEVTMRCQPILGHNTVFWYRQTMMQGLELLAYFRNRAPLDDSGMPKDRFSAEMPDATLATLKIQPSEPRDSAVYFCASGLGDRGDTDTQYFGPGTRLTVL.

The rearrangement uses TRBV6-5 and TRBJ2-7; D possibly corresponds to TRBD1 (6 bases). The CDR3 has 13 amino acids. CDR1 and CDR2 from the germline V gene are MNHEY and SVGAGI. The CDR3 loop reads CASRGQGTGSEQV. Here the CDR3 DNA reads TGTGCCAGCAGAGGCCAAGGTACAGGGTCGGAGCAGGTC.

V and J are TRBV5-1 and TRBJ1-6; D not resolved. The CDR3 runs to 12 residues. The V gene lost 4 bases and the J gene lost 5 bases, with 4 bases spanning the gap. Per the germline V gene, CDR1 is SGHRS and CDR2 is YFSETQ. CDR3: CASSADNSPLHF. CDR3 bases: TGCGCCAGCAGCGCCGATAATTCACCCCTCCACTTT.

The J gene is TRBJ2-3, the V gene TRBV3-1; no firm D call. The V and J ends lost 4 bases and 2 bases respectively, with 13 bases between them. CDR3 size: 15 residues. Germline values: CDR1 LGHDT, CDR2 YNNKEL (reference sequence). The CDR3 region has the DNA TGTGCCAGCAGCCTGTCTGCGAGTAACACAGATACGCAGTATTTT. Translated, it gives CASSLSASNTDTQYF.

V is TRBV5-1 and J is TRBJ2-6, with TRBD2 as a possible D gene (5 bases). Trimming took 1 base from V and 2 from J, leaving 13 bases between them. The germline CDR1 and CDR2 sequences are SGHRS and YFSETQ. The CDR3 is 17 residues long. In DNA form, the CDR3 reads TGCGCCAGCAGCTTGAGTACGGACTTCGCTGGGGCCAACGTCCTGACTTTC. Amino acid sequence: CASSLSTDFAGANVLTF.

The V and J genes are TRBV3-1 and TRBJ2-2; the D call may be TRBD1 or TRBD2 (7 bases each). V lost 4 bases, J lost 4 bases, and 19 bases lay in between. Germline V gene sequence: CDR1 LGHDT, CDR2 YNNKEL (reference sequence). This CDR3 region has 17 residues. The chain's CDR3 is CASSRTRGQGGTGELFF. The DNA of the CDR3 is TGTGCCAGCAGCCGGACTAGAGGGCAGGGGGGCACCGGGGAGCTGTTTTTT.

The CDR3 region is CASSPPTGEIYEQYF. DNA for the CDR3: TGTGCCAGCAGCCCTCCGACAGGGGAAATCTACGAGCAGTACTTC. V usage is TRBV3-1 and J usage is TRBJ2-7, with 8 positions matching TRBD1. The CDR3 length is 15 residues. Germline trimming cut 4 bases from V and 3 bases from J; bases unmatched to any gene: 8. Germline V lookup: CDR1 LGHDT, CDR2 YNNKEL (reference sequence).

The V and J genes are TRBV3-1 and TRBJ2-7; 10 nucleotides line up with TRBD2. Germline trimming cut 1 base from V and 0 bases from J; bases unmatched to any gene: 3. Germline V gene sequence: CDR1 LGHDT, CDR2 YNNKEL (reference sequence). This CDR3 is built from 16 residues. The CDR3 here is CASSQGVAGGSYEQYF. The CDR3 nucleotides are TGTGCCAGCAGCCAAGGCGTAGCGGGGGGCTCCTACGAGCAGTACTTC.

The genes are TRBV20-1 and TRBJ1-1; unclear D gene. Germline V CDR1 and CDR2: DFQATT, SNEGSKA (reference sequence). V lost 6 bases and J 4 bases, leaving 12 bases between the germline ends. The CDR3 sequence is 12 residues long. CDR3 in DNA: TGCAGTGCCCATACCTGGGGCACTGAAGCTTTCTTT. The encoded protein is CSAHTWGTEAFF.

The CDR3 is CATSRDPGAGANVLTF. CDR3 sequence (DNA): TGTGCCACCAGCAGAGATCCAGGGGCTGGGGCCAACGTCCTGACTTTC. This sequence joins TRBV15 and TRBJ2-6; possibly TRBD1 for D (6 bases). Germline CDR1 is LNHNV and CDR2 is YYDKDF (reference sequence). This CDR3 is built from 16 residues. V dropped 0 bases and J dropped 2 bases, with 8 bases sitting between them.

Here the CDR3 DNA reads TGCGCCAGCAGCCCCTGGACAGGGGACTATGGCTACACCTTC. Translated, it gives CASSPWTGDYGYTF. The rearrangement uses TRBV5-1 and TRBJ1-2; TRBD1 matches at 9 bases. The germline CDR1 and CDR2 sequences are SGHRS and YFSETQ. The CDR3 loop spans 14 amino acids. With 4 bases clipped from V and 3 bases from J, the junction kept 4 bases outside the gene matches.

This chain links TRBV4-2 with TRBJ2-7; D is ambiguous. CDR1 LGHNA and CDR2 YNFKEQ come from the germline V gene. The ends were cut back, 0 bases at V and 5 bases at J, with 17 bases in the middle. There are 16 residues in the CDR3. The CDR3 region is CASSQDLAGQLNEQYF. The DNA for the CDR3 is TGTGCCAGCAGCCAAGATCTGGCCGGGCAGCTAAACGAGCAGTACTTC.

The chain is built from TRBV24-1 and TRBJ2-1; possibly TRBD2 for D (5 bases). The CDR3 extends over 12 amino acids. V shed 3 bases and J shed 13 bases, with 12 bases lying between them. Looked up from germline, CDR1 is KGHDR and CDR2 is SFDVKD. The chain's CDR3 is CATSDPSGAQFF. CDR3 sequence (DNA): TGTGCCACCAGTGATCCCAGCGGCGCCCAGTTCTTC.

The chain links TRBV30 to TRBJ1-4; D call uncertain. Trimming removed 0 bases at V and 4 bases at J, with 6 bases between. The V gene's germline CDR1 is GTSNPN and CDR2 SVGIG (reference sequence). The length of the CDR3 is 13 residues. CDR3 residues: CAWSVRINEKLFF. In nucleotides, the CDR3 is TGTGCCTGGAGTGTACGTATTAATGAAAAACTGTTTTTT.

DNA of the CDR3: TGTGCCAGCAGTTACTCGGCCAAAAGACAGGACCTCTACACTGAAGCTTTCTTT. This translates into CASSYSAKRQDLYTEAFF. The chain is built from TRBV6-5 and TRBJ1-1, with D maybe TRBD1 (6 bases). V lost 0 bases, J lost 3 bases, and 20 bases lay in between. Germline V lookup: CDR1 MNHEY, CDR2 SVGAGI. This CDR3 is built from 18 residues.